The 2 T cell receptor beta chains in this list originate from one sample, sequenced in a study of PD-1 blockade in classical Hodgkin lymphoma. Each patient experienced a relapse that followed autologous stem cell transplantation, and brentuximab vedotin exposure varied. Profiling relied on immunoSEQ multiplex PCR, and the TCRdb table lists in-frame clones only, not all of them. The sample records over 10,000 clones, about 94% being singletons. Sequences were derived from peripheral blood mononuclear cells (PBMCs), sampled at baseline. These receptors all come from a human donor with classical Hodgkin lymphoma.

The CDR3 nucleotides read TGTGCCAGCAGCGTAGACGGGACATACTACAATGAGCAGTTCTTC. It translates to CASSVDGTYYNEQFF. The gene calls are TRBV9 and TRBJ2-1; weak D call: TRBD1 (6 bases). Trimming left V 0 bases short and J 3 bases short, with 10 bases between. CDR1 and CDR2 from the germline V gene are SGDLS and YYNGEE. The length of the CDR3 is 15 residues.

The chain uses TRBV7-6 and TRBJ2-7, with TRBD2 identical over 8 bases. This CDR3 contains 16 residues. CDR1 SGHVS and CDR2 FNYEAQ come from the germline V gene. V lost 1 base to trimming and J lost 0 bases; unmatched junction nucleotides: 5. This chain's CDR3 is CASSLGLAGSSYEQYF. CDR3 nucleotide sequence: TGTGCCAGCAGCTTAGGTCTAGCGGGTAGCTCCTACGAGCAGTACTTC.